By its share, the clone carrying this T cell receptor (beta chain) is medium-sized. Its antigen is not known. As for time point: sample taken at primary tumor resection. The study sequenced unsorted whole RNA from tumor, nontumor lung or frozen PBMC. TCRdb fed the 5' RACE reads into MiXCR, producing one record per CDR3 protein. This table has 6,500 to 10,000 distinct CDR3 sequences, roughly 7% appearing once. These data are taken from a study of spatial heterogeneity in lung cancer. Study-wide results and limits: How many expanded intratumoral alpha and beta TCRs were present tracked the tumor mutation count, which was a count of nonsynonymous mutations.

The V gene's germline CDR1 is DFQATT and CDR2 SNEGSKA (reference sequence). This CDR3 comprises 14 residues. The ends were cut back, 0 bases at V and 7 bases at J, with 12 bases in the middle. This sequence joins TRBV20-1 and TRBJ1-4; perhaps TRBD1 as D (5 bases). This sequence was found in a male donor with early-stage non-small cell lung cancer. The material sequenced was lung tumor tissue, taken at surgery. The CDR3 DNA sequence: TGCAGTGCTAGAGATCGGGGGATAGGTGAAAAACTGTTTTTT. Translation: CSARDRGIGEKLFF.